This TCR beta chain originates from a study of OX40 agonist ivuxolimab in advanced cancers. Clones were sequenced by immunoSEQ multiplex PCR, and TCRdb holds only the in-frame ones, with some missing. The sample records tens of thousands of clones, 65% to 90% being singletons. The CDR3 covers 15 residues. CDR1 is LNHNV, CDR2 YYDKDF, per germline (reference sequence). V lost 5 bases to trimming and J lost 1 base, with 14 bases between them. The material sequenced was CD4+ or CD8+ T cells sorted from blood, taken in a trial of the OX40 agonist ivuxolimab. The chain recombines TRBV15 with TRBJ1-1; tentatively, D is TRBD1 (6 bases). The receptor comes from an adult with an advanced solid tumor such as melanoma, head and neck, liver or kidney cancer. The CDR3 nucleotides are TGTGCCACCAGCGTCCGAGACAGGCGGAACACTGAAGCTTTCTTT. Protein: CATSVRDRRNTEAFF.